A single sample gave rise to the 30 T cell receptor beta chains below, sequenced in a study of T-cell memory formation after mild COVID-19. TCRdb re-called the 5' RACE reads with MiXCR, one entry per CDR3 protein. This table holds about 440,000 distinct CDR3 sequences, 20% found once. Material for sequencing was PBMCs or a T cell subset sorted from them (not recorded which). These receptors were obtained from an adult woman who had mild COVID-19 (a few samples of this study predate the infection). Cell type and time point are not known.

This clonotype came up a few times. The V call is TRBV24-1, the J call TRBJ2-5; a weak D match, TRBD1 (6 bases). V dropped 0 bases and J dropped 5 bases, with 12 bases sitting between them. The CDR3 is made up of 15 amino acids. From germline, CDR1 is KGHDR and CDR2 SFDVKD. Here the CDR3 DNA reads TGTGCCACCAGTGATTTGCGGACAGCTGACGAGACCCAGTACTTC. It yields the protein CATSDLRTADETQYF.

This clonotype was observed many times. The gene calls are TRBV7-9 and TRBJ2-1; D gene ambiguous. Germline loops: CDR1 SEHNR, CDR2 FQNEAQ (reference sequence). V shed 5 bases and J shed 3 bases, with 11 bases lying between them. This CDR3 comprises 14 residues. CDR3 amino acids: CASSAPIGYNEQFF. CDR3 coding DNA: TGTGCCAGCAGCGCCCCAATCGGCTACAATGAGCAGTTCTTC.

V gene TRBV7-8 combines with J gene TRBJ1-1; D might be TRBD1 (6 bases). CDR3 size: 14 residues. V was shortened by 6 bases and J by 3 bases, with 14 bases between the two germline ends. In germline, CDR1 is SGHVS, CDR2 FQNEAQ. The CDR3 DNA follows: TGTGCCAGCAGTTTCCAGACAGGCGACACTGAAGCTTTCTTT. Encoded protein: CASSFQTGDTEAFF.

This clonotype was seen a handful of times. V is TRBV20-1 and J is TRBJ2-3, with D possibly called TRBD1 or TRBD2 (6 bases each). Germline-derived CDR1 and CDR2 are DFQATT and SNEGSKA (reference sequence). The CDR3 consists of 14 residues. The germline V and J ends were trimmed by 6 bases and 4 bases, with 17 bases remaining between them. The CDR3 reads CSAEGGNIPDTQYF. The CDR3, as DNA: TGCAGTGCAGAAGGGGGGAACATTCCAGATACGCAGTATTTT.

This clonotype was recorded a few times. The junction and the germline gene differ at one end; a read error may be behind it. The V gene is TRBV24-1, the J gene TRBJ2-1, with D possibly matching TRBD2 (5 bases). Germline V CDR1 and CDR2: KGHDR, SFDVKD. The CDR3 is 13 residues long. CDR3 sequence (DNA): TGTGCCACCAGTGATGGCCCAGACTATTCCTCAAACTTC. Residues: CATSDGPDYSSNF.

The chain carries TRBV3-1 and TRBJ1-2, with unresolved D. Germline CDR1 LGHDT, CDR2 YNNKEL (reference sequence). The CDR3 is made up of 14 amino acids. Trimming took off 1 base at V and 5 bases at J, with 11 bases between the two ends. The CDR3 nucleotides are TGTGCCAGCAGCCAAGGGGTCACGGATTATGGCTACACCTTC. It translates to CASSQGVTDYGYTF.

This clonotype occurred a few times. The V and J genes are TRBV11-3 and TRBJ2-1; the D call may be TRBD1 or TRBD2 (5 bases each). Trimming took off 1 base at V and 1 base at J, with 11 bases between the two ends. This CDR3 has 16 amino acids. The germline V gene has CDR1 SGHNT and CDR2 YENEEA. CDR3 bases: TGTGCCAGCAGCTTAGGGTTGAGGGGTTCCTACAATGAGCAGTTCTTC. Translated: CASSLGLRGSYNEQFF.

There are a few counts of this clonotype. This sequence joins TRBV5-1 and TRBJ2-5; 8 bases are shared with TRBD2. V gave up 7 bases and J gave up 5 bases; unmatched junction bases: 10. The CDR3 extends over 14 amino acids. Germline lookup yields CDR1 SGHRS and CDR2 YFSETQ. The CDR3: CASDNSGAGETQYF. The CDR3 coding sequence is TGCGCCAGCGATAATAGCGGGGCTGGCGAGACCCAGTACTTC.

The chain has TRBV27 and TRBJ1-1; D is uncertain. Germline V gene data show CDR1 as MNHEY and CDR2 as SMNVEV (reference sequence). This CDR3 has 14 amino acids. The V gene lost 0 bases and the J gene lost 6 bases, with 11 bases spanning the gap. CDR3 DNA: TGTGCCAGCAGTTTATCGGGGTCACCCCCTGAAGCTTTCTTT. Protein: CASSLSGSPPEAFF.

This clonotype was recorded only once. J is TRBJ2-5 and V is TRBV12-3 or TRBV12-4; tentatively, D is TRBD2 (6 bases). V dropped 5 bases and J dropped 1 base, with 17 bases sitting between them. The CDR3 sequence is 16 residues long. The CDR3 nucleotides read TGTGCCAGCAGTACCCGGGTAGTGGGGGGCCAAGAGACCCAGTACTTC. It encodes CASSTRVVGGQETQYF.

The V and J genes are TRBV5-1 and TRBJ1-1; maybe TRBD1 (6 bases). The CDR3 loop spans 13 amino acids. Germline V gene sequence: CDR1 SGHRS, CDR2 YFSETQ. V shed 4 bases and J shed 8 bases, with 15 bases lying between them. CDR3 amino acids: CASSPRTALEAFF. CDR3 DNA sequence: TGCGCCAGCAGCCCACGGACAGCCCTGGAAGCTTTCTTT.

This clonotype was counted only a few times. The chain links TRBV7-6 to TRBJ1-1; 8 positions agree with TRBD1. The junction had 10 bases not matched to a gene; V was cut back by 2 bases and J by 5 bases. CDR1 is SGHVS and CDR2 is FNYEAQ in the germline V gene. The length of the CDR3 is 16 residues. CDR3 sequence reads: CASSLSLTGAGTEAFF. CDR3 sequence (DNA): TGTGCCAGCAGCTTAAGCCTGACAGGGGCTGGGACTGAAGCTTTCTTT.

The chain uses TRBV20-1 and TRBJ1-2; the D is unclear. The CDR3 has 15 amino acids. The V gene's germline CDR1 is DFQATT and CDR2 SNEGSKA (reference sequence). V lost 0 bases and J 0 bases, leaving 11 bases between the germline ends. The CDR3 reads CSARDHGGTNYGYTF. CDR3 sequence (DNA): TGCAGTGCTAGAGATCATGGCGGGACTAACTATGGCTACACCTTC.

This clonotype was recorded a few times. The chain combines TRBV7-9 with TRBJ2-7; D gene unclear. V was clipped by 5 bases and J by 5 bases, with 10 bases between them. The CDR3 consists of 12 residues. Germline V CDR1 and CDR2: SEHNR, FQNEAQ (reference sequence). CDR3 protein: CASSRSGHEQYF. The CDR3 nucleotides read TGTGCCAGCAGCCGTTCTGGCCACGAGCAGTACTTC.

This clonotype occurred a few times. The V and J genes are TRBV11-3 and TRBJ2-1; tentatively, D is TRBD2 (5 bases). Germline lookup yields CDR1 SGHNT and CDR2 YENEEA. There are 13 residues in the CDR3. V lost 4 bases and J 7 bases, leaving 11 bases between the germline ends. CDR3 amino acids: CASSSILGNEQFF. The CDR3, as DNA: TGTGCCAGCAGCTCCATACTAGGGAATGAGCAGTTCTTC.

This clonotype was seen a single time. The chain has TRBV6-2 or TRBV6-3 and TRBJ2-7; 9 positions match TRBD2. J lost 6 bases, V lost 6 bases, and 9 bases had no gene match. The germline CDR1 and CDR2 sequences are MNHEY and SVGEGT. The CDR3 extends over 14 amino acids. For the CDR3, the DNA is TGTGCCAGCAGGAGTAGCGGGAGTGCAGGCGAGCAGTACTTC. This codes for CASRSSGSAGEQYF.

This clonotype turned up a few times. V usage is TRBV7-9 and J usage is TRBJ2-2, with TRBD1 matching over 8 bases. The CDR3 totals 18 residues. J was trimmed by 0 bases and V by 3 bases; bases with no gene match: 9. Germline-derived CDR1 and CDR2 are SEHNR and FQNEAQ (reference sequence). CDR3 in amino acids: CASSFRLSGGSNTGELFF. The CDR3 nucleotides read TGTGCCAGCAGCTTCCGCCTGTCAGGGGGCTCGAACACCGGGGAGCTGTTTTTT. The whole variable domain, filled in from reference TRBV7-9 and TRBJ2-2, reads DTGVSQNPRHKITKRGQNVTFRCDPISEHNRLYWYRQTLGQGPEFLTYFQNEAQLEKSRLLSDRFSAERPKGSFSTLEIQRTEQGDSAMYLCASSFRLSGGSNTGELFFGEGSRLTVL.

The V call is TRBV15, the J call TRBJ1-1, with D perhaps TRBD1 (6 bases). Trimming stripped 0 bases from V and 0 bases from J, with 11 bases between. CDR1 is LNHNV, CDR2 YYDKDF, per germline (reference sequence). The CDR3 loop spans 16 amino acids. The CDR3 reads CATSRDDGQLNTEAFF. CDR3 DNA: TGTGCCACCAGCAGAGATGACGGACAGTTGAACACTGAAGCTTTCTTT.

V is TRBV27 and J is TRBJ2-1; D is unresolved. The CDR3 has 13 residues. Between the trimmed V and J ends, which lost 0 bases and 8 bases, there was a span of 8 bases. Germline values: CDR1 MNHEY, CDR2 SMNVEV (reference sequence). DNA of the CDR3: TGTGCCAGCAGTTTATCCCGGTACCATGAGCAGTTCTTC. Translating it yields CASSLSRYHEQFF.

The rearrangement uses TRBV11-2 and TRBJ1-5; D gene ambiguous. Germline CDR1 reads SGHAT; CDR2 reads FQNNGV. Trimming stripped 5 bases from V and 0 bases from J, with 11 bases between. The CDR3 sequence is 15 residues long. CDR3 amino acids: CASSRDPLSNQPQHF. The CDR3 DNA is TGTGCCAGCAGCCGCGATCCCCTTAGCAATCAGCCCCAGCATTTT.

The table lists this clonotype with many counts. V gene TRBV5-5 combines with J gene TRBJ2-1, with D tentatively TRBD1 (6 bases). This CDR3 region has 12 residues. V shed 3 bases and J shed 10 bases, with 11 bases lying between them. Germline CDR1 is SGHKS and CDR2 is YYEKEE (reference sequence). The CDR3 protein is CASSSLGAEQFF. CDR3 nucleotides: TGTGCCAGCAGCTCCCTGGGGGCGGAGCAGTTCTTC.

The chain combines TRBV14 with TRBJ2-7, with 7 bases fitting TRBD2. Losses at the gene ends were 0 bases for V and 7 bases for J; bases not matched to a gene: 9. Germline V CDR1 and CDR2: SGHDN, FVKESK. CDR3 length equals 15 residues. The CDR3 region has the DNA TGTGCCAGCAGCCAAGACCTCGGACTAGAAGTGGAGCAGTACTTC. It specifies CASSQDLGLEVEQYF.

The chain uses TRBV7-6 and TRBJ2-3; 7 bases fit TRBD1. The CDR3 totals 15 residues. With V trimmed by 2 bases and J by 2 bases, 4 bases remained unmatched. CDR1 and CDR2 from the germline V gene are SGHVS and FNYEAQ. CDR3 loop: CASSLQGVFTDTQYF. CDR3 sequence (DNA): TGTGCCAGCAGCTTACAGGGGGTGTTCACAGATACGCAGTATTTT.

There are a few counts of this clonotype. The chain recombines TRBV30 with TRBJ2-1; no firm D call. CDR3 length: 12 amino acids. Trimming removed 0 bases from V and 3 bases from J, with 3 bases in between. Germline loops: CDR1 GTSNPN, CDR2 SVGIG (reference sequence). The CDR3 reads CAWSVHYNEQFF. The CDR3 DNA sequence: TGTGCCTGGAGTGTACACTACAATGAGCAGTTCTTC.

The genes are TRBV27 and TRBJ2-7; the D gene is possibly TRBD2 (6 bases). The V gene lost 2 bases and the J gene lost 3 bases, with 20 bases spanning the gap. The CDR3 runs 17 residues. Germline V gene lookup returns CDR1 MNHEY and CDR2 SMNVEV (reference sequence). CDR3 coding DNA: TGTGCCAGCAGTTTACTGGGCCACCGGGACTTCTACTACGAGCAGTACTTC. Translating gives CASSLLGHRDFYYEQYF.

This clonotype was observed a handful of times. This rearrangement joins TRBV15 to TRBJ2-7; D call uncertain. The CDR3 has 15 amino acids. Germline loops: CDR1 LNHNV, CDR2 YYDKDF (reference sequence). V was clipped by 1 base and J by 0 bases, with 10 bases between them. CDR3: CATSRVRSLSYEQYF. Here the CDR3 DNA reads TGTGCCACCAGCAGAGTACGCAGTCTCTCCTACGAGCAGTACTTC.

In DNA form, the CDR3 reads TGTGCCATCAGTGGGGAACAGGTGGCGAGTGGAAAACTGTTTTTT. Translated: CAISGEQVASGKLFF. The V gene is TRBV10-3, the J gene TRBJ1-4, with D possibly being TRBD1 (5 bases). The CDR3 length is 15 residues. The V gene's germline CDR1 is ENHRY and CDR2 SYGVKD. Trimming took off 4 bases at V and 10 bases at J, with 19 bases between the two ends.

This clonotype was seen repeatedly, ten times or more. The chain links TRBV7-9 to TRBJ2-7, with D maybe TRBD2 (5 bases). This CDR3 region has 12 residues. Trimming took 7 bases from V and 6 from J, leaving 13 bases between them. Germline CDR1 SEHNR, CDR2 FQNEAQ (reference sequence). CDR3 sequence: CASTSGVIEQYF. The CDR3 coding sequence is TGTGCCAGCACCTCCGGGGTCATCGAGCAGTACTTC.

The J gene is TRBJ2-3, the V gene TRBV7-2, with D possibly matching TRBD2 (5 bases). The CDR3 covers 14 residues. Germline V lookup: CDR1 SGHTA, CDR2 FQGNSA. The germline V and J ends were trimmed by 3 bases and 6 bases, with 13 bases remaining between them. The CDR3 nucleotides read TGTGCCAGCAGCTTCCAACGCGTAGCGGATACGCAGTATTTT. It is translated as CASSFQRVADTQYF.

This clonotype has a handful of counts. The chain recombines TRBV5-1 with TRBJ1-5; possible D gene TRBD1, 6 bases. This CDR3 region has 15 residues. Trimming cost V 3 bases and J 7 bases, with 17 bases left between them. Germline V gene sequence: CDR1 SGHRS, CDR2 YFSETQ. The CDR3 DNA sequence: TGCGCCAGCAGCTCGACACAGGGAGGGAAACAGCCCCAGCATTTT. As protein: CASSSTQGGKQPQHF.